This is a list of T cell receptor beta chains from one sample in a study of cytomegalovirus exposure and HLA in healthy donors. This table comes from immunoSEQ multiplex PCR, and its TCRdb copy is limited to in-frame clones, with some not included. The sample yields 150,000 to 200,000 clones, more than 75% seen once. The sample taken for sequencing was PBMCs. Receptors originate from a man aged 35 to 55 in good health and CMV-seropositive. CDR3s include the opening cysteine and the closing phenylalanine or tryptophan. The D gene is left open where the match is weak. Size values are once, few and many counts, or a class for expanded clones, and some rows have none.

clone size | J gene | V gene | D gene | CDR3 DNA | CDR3 protein
NA | TRBJ1-2 | TRBV18 | TRBD1 | TGTGCCAGCTCAGCATCCCGTCTTCGGGACAGCTATGGCTACACCTTC | CASSASRLRDSYGYTF
NA | TRBJ2-5 | TRBV7-9 | TRBD2 | TGTGCCAGCAGCTTACCCGGGACTAGCGGGGGGTACTTC | CASSLPGTSGGYF
NA | TRBJ2-1 | TRBV19 | TRBD2 | TGTGCCAGTAGTATTAGCGGGAGTTCCTACAATGAGCAGTTCTTC | CASSISGSSYNEQFF
NA | TRBJ2-7 | TRBV7-9 | NA | TGTGCCAGCAGCTCCTACTACGAGCAGTACTTC | CASSSYYEQYF
NA | TRBJ1-6 | TRBV6-1 | TRBD1 | TGTGCCAGCATCCGGGACAGTAATTCACCCCTCCACTTT | CASIRDSNSPLHF
NA | TRBJ2-1 | TRBV7-8 | NA | TGTGCCAGCAGCTTAAAGGCGGACAGTTTTGGTGAGCAGTTCTTC | CASSLKADSFGEQFF
NA | TRBJ1-6 | TRBV2 | TRBD1 | TGTGCCAGCAGGGGACAGGAGAATTCACCCCTCCACTTT | CASRGQENSPLHF
once | TRBJ2-7 | TRBV6-5 | TRBD1 | TGTGCCAGCAGAGACAGGGGGTACGAGCAGTACTTC | CASRDRGYEQYF
NA | TRBJ2-2 | TRBV25-1 | NA | TGTGCCAGCAACTCGTCGCTACAGGGTAAGCCGAACACCGGGGAGCTGTTTTTT | CASNSSLQGKPNTGELFF
NA | TRBJ1-3 | TRBV9 | NA | TGTGCCAGCAGCGTAGGGAGTACCTCTGGAAACACCATATATTTT | CASSVGSTSGNTIYF
NA | TRBJ2-3 | TRBV7-9 | TRBD2 | TGTGCCAGCAGCTTAGTAGGGACTAGCGGCACAGATACGCAGTATTTT | CASSLVGTSGTDTQYF
NA | TRBJ2-6 | TRBV9 | NA | TGTGCCTTATCTGGGGCCAACGTCCTGACTTTC | CALSGANVLTF
NA | TRBJ2-2 | TRBV10-3 | NA | TGTGCCATCTCGGTCGTAGGTGAGGCCGGGGAGCTGTTTTTT | CAISVVGEAGELFF
NA | TRBJ2-1 | TRBV2 | NA | TGTGCCAGCAGGACAGCCACAATGAGGCAGTTCTTC | CASRTATMRQFF
NA | TRBJ2-7 | TRBV10-3 | NA | TGTGCCAGTGAGGGACTCCCATACCACGAGCAGTACTTC | CASEGLPYHEQYF
NA | TRBJ1-4 | TRBV15 | TRBD1 | TGTGCCACCAGCAGAGTTTTCGGACAGGGAGGGGAAAAACTGTTTTTT | CATSRVFGQGGEKLFF
NA | TRBJ1-1 | TRBV18 | NA | TGTGCCAGCTCTCAACTACCGGGGAACACTGAAGCTTTCTTT | CASSQLPGNTEAFF
NA | TRBJ2-7 | TRBV5-1 | TRBD1 | TGCGCCAGCAGCGCCCCTGGGACAGAGTCCTACGAGCAGTACTTC | CASSAPGTESYEQYF
NA | TRBJ1-5 | TRBV27 | TRBD1 | TGTGCCAGCAGTCCACGGGACAGGACATTTTATAGCAATCAGCCCCAGCATTTT | CASSPRDRTFYSNQPQHF
NA | TRBJ1-1 | TRBV18 | NA | TGTGCCAGCTCACCAAGCGATAGGTGGACTGAAGCTTTCTTT | CASSPSDRWTEAFF
NA | TRBJ1-2 | TRBV28 | NA | TGTGCCAGCAGGGGGGCCTCAGGACGCCCCTATGGCTACACCTTC | CASRGASGRPYGYTF
NA | TRBJ2-7 | TRBV4-1 | TRBD2 | TGCGCCAGCGGCCAAACTAGCGGGAGGTTTTACGAGCAGTACTTC | CASGQTSGRFYEQYF
NA | TRBJ1-1 | TRBV5-1 | NA | TGCGCCAGCAGGCCATCGACAGCCCAAATGAACACTGAAGCTTTCTTT | CASRPSTAQMNTEAFF
NA | TRBJ2-7 | TRBV4-2 | NA | TGTGCCAGCAGCCAAGAGGGCCAGGGGCCCTACGAGCAGTACTTC | CASSQEGQGPYEQYF
NA | TRBJ2-2 | TRBV14 | TRBD1 | TGTGCCAGCAGCCAAAGAGGACAGGGGAAAGGAACCGGGGAGCTGTTTTTT | CASSQRGQGKGTGELFF
NA | TRBJ2-5 | TRBV2 | TRBD2 | TGTGCCAGCAGTGAATTTTTTATCGGGGGGGAGACCCAGTACTTC | CASSEFFIGGETQYF
once | TRBJ2-7 | TRBV7-2 | TRBD2 | TGTGCCAGCAGCTTAACGGGACTAGCGGGGGGGGAGCAGTACTTC | CASSLTGLAGGEQYF